The next 21 T cell receptor beta chains were all read from a single sample in a study of PD-L1 blockade in urothelial cancer. Described time point: peripheral blood 6 weeks after treatment start. Clones were sequenced by immunoSEQ multiplex PCR, and TCRdb holds only the in-frame ones, with some missing. The sample has around 40,000 clones, almost 85% seen once. The input for sequencing was PBMCs, taken around atezolizumab (anti-PD-L1) treatment. The receptors originated from a man in his 60s with urothelial cancer.

The chain combines TRBV7-2 with TRBJ2-3; TRBD2 matches 12 bases. The J segment lost 0 bases and the V segment lost 0 bases, leaving 4 bases of the junction unmatched. This CDR3 region has 18 residues. The V gene's germline CDR1 is SGHTA and CDR2 FQGNSA. The CDR3 is CASSLARGTSGSTDTQYF. CDR3 nucleotides: TGTGCCAGCAGCTTAGCGCGAGGGACTAGCGGGAGCACAGATACGCAGTATTTT.

The chain combines TRBV18 with TRBJ2-7; D perhaps matches TRBD1 (6 bases). This CDR3 has 16 amino acids. Trimming stripped 6 bases from V and 4 bases from J, with 22 bases between. Germline V gives CDR1 KGHSH, CDR2 LQKENI. This CDR3 is CASSIRGFSDAYEQYF. The CDR3 DNA sequence: TGTGCCAGCTCCATTAGGGGGTTTTCGGACGCTTACGAGCAGTACTTC.

V and J are TRBV10-2 and TRBJ2-7, with a tentative D call TRBD1 (5 bases). This CDR3 is 15 amino acids long. In germline, CDR1 is WSHSY, CDR2 SAAADI. Trimming removed 2 bases from V and 2 bases from J, with 13 bases in between. CDR3 residues: CASSEKGWFPYEQYF. The CDR3, as DNA: TGCGCCAGCAGTGAGAAGGGGTGGTTTCCCTACGAGCAGTACTTC.

This clone has only one observation. J is TRBJ1-2 and V is TRBV10-2, with D perhaps TRBD1 (6 bases). The V end lost 0 bases, the J end lost 3 bases, and 11 bases lay between the germline ends. Germline loops: CDR1 WSHSY, CDR2 SAAADI. The CDR3 consists of 15 residues. CDR3 sequence (DNA): TGCGCCAGCAGTGAGTCTGGAGAGGGGGACTATGGCTACACCTTC. Translating gives CASSESGEGDYGYTF.

This clone has just a few counts. The chain combines TRBV6-5 with TRBJ1-1; possible D gene TRBD1, 5 bases. V shed 0 bases and J shed 2 bases, with 13 bases lying between them. Germline CDR1 MNHEY, CDR2 SVGAGI. The CDR3 extends over 16 amino acids. The CDR3 loop is CASSYSWGSLNTEAFF. CDR3 DNA sequence: TGTGCCAGCAGTTACTCTTGGGGCAGTTTAAACACTGAAGCTTTCTTT.

The CDR3 protein is CASSDSLLGGLNTEAFF. The CDR3 DNA reads as TGTGCCAGCAGTGACTCCCTCCTAGGAGGCCTGAACACTGAAGCTTTCTTT. The chain uses TRBV2 and TRBJ1-1; D not certain. The germline V gene encodes CDR1 SNHLY and CDR2 FYNNEI. V lost 3 bases and J 0 bases, leaving 17 bases between the germline ends. The CDR3 totals 17 residues.

V is TRBV29-1 and J is TRBJ2-3, with D possibly being TRBD1 (6 bases). Germline lookup yields CDR1 SQVTM and CDR2 ANQGSEA. V gave up 5 bases and J gave up 2 bases, with 14 bases separating them. The CDR3 consists of 14 residues. As DNA, the CDR3 is TGCAGCGTTTCCCTTGGACAGCCCACAGATACGCAGTATTTT. Protein: CSVSLGQPTDTQYF.

This sequence joins TRBV25-1 and TRBJ1-2; the D is unclear. The V end was cut by 10 bases, the J end by 8 bases, with 20 bases between. CDR1 is MGHDK, CDR2 SYGVNS, per germline. The CDR3 runs 13 residues. CDR3 loop: CATQGGGHVGYTF. The DNA for the CDR3 is TGTGCCACCCAAGGTGGTGGGCACGTGGGCTACACCTTC.

This sequence joins TRBV5-1 and TRBJ1-1; 10 nucleotides line up with TRBD1. The CDR3 contains 14 residues. The germline V gene has CDR1 SGHRS and CDR2 YFSETQ. The V segment lost 4 bases and the J segment 3 bases; nucleotides outside the gene matches: 3. DNA of the CDR3: TGCGCCAGCAGCAGACAGGGGGCGGACACTGAAGCTTTCTTT. Translation gives CASSRQGADTEAFF.

The chain's CDR3 is CATSTGTSGLTGDTQYF. CDR3 in DNA: TGTGCCACCAGTACCGGGACTAGCGGCCTTACGGGAGATACGCAGTATTTT. J is TRBJ2-3 and V is TRBV15, with 11 bases identical to TRBD2. This CDR3 region has 17 residues. The V gene end was trimmed by 6 bases and the J gene end by 5 bases; junction bases not matched to a gene: 13. Germline V CDR1 and CDR2: LNHNV, YYDKDF (reference sequence).

This rearrangement joins TRBV6-6 to TRBJ2-7; 7 bases fit TRBD2. The germline gives CDR1 MNHNY, CDR2 SVGAGI (reference sequence). V lost 6 bases and J lost 3; bases outside the gene matches: 11. The CDR3 has 15 residues. In DNA, the CDR3 is TGTGCCAGCAGCCCAAACTTGGGAGGGTACTACGAGCAGTACTTC. It yields the protein CASSPNLGGYYEQYF.

V usage is TRBV1 and J usage is TRBJ2-7; the table's D gene call, TRBD2, was not cross checked with the DNA. TRBV1 is recorded as a pseudogene. The CDR3 consists of 13 residues. CDR3 bases: TGCACCAGCAGCCAGGGGGGGTGGGTGGGGCAGTACTTC. Protein: CTSSQGGWVGQYF.

CDR3 protein: CASSGERHTDTQYF. The CDR3 coding sequence is TGTGCCAGCAGTGGCGAGCGGCACACAGATACGCAGTATTTT. The chain carries TRBV6-1 and TRBJ2-3; D is possibly TRBD2 (5 bases). The CDR3 covers 14 residues. Trimming shortened V by 4 bases and J by 2 bases, and 10 bases separated the two germline ends. CDR1 is MNHNS, CDR2 SASEGT, per germline.

The rearrangement uses TRBV4-2 and TRBJ2-7; D gene unclear. Germline assignment: CDR1 LGHNA and CDR2 YNFKEQ. The CDR3 has 11 residues. V dropped 4 bases and J dropped 2 bases, with 3 bases sitting between them. The CDR3 loop is CASSLTYEQYF. CDR3 sequence (DNA): TGTGCCAGCAGCCTTACCTACGAGCAGTACTTC.

The rearrangement joins TRBV6-5 to TRBJ2-1; 10 nucleotides line up with TRBD2. This CDR3 spans 15 amino acids. CDR1 MNHEY and CDR2 SVGAGI come from the germline V gene. Trimming took 5 bases from V and 7 from J; bases not matched to a gene: 8. The CDR3 is CASSGLAGGGNEQFF. In DNA, the CDR3 is TGTGCCAGCAGTGGTTTAGCGGGAGGAGGGAATGAGCAGTTCTTC.

V gene TRBV13 combines with J gene TRBJ2-3; 10 bases fit TRBD1. The germline gives CDR1 PRHDT, CDR2 FYEKMQ (reference sequence). This CDR3 has 14 amino acids. Losses at the gene ends were 5 bases for V and 4 bases for J; bases not matched to a gene: 3. CDR3 residues: CASSRDRGADTQYF. The CDR3 coding sequence is TGTGCCAGCAGCAGGGACAGGGGCGCAGATACGCAGTATTTT.

The V and J genes are TRBV2 and TRBJ1-1; weak D call: TRBD1 (6 bases). The CDR3 length is 13 residues. V dropped 5 bases and J dropped 7 bases, with 14 bases sitting between them. Germline-derived CDR1 and CDR2 are SNHLY and FYNNEI. The DNA of the CDR3 is TGTGCCAGCAGTATCATACAGGGAAGTGAAGCTTTCTTT. This codes for CASSIIQGSEAFF.

The chain is built from TRBV2 and TRBJ2-5, with TRBD2 matching over 14 bases. V was pared by 6 bases and J by 0 bases, with 0 bases of the junction left unmatched. There are 15 residues in the CDR3. CDR1 is SNHLY, CDR2 FYNNEI, per germline. CDR3 sequence: CASRGLAGDQETQYF. CDR3 DNA: TGTGCCAGCAGGGGACTAGCGGGGGACCAAGAGACCCAGTACTTC. Full variable domain (remainder filled in from reference TRBV2 and TRBJ2-5): EPEVTQTPSHQVTQMGQEVILRCVPISNHLYFYWYRQILGQKVEFLVSFYNNEISEKSEIFDDQFSVERPDGSNFTLKIRSTKLEDSAMYFCASRGLAGDQETQYFGPGTRLLVL.

The rearrangement joins TRBV29-1 to TRBJ1-1, with D possibly being TRBD1 (6 bases). Germline V lookup: CDR1 SQVTM, CDR2 ANQGSEA. This CDR3 contains 12 residues. The V gene lost 0 bases and the J gene lost 11 bases, with 13 bases spanning the gap. CDR3 bases: TGCAGCGTTGAAGAGACCGGGACACAGGCTTTCTTT. Encoded protein: CSVEETGTQAFF.

The gene calls are TRBV13 and TRBJ2-7, with 13 positions matching TRBD2. The CDR3 spans 17 residues. V gave up 4 bases and J gave up 2 bases; unmatched junction bases: 8. Germline loops: CDR1 PRHDT, CDR2 FYEKMQ (reference sequence). The CDR3 DNA reads as TGTGCCAGCAGCTCACGGACTAGCGGGAGATCCCCCTACGAGCAGTACTTC. Residues: CASSSRTSGRSPYEQYF.

This clone was observed once. The chain joins TRBV5-1 to TRBJ2-3; 8 bases fit TRBD2. This CDR3 has 15 amino acids. J was trimmed by 4 bases and V by 4 bases; bases with no gene match: 8. Germline-derived CDR1 and CDR2 are SGHRS and YFSETQ. CDR3 nucleotide sequence: TGCGCCAGCAGCAGACGGGACGGGAGGGCAGATACGCAGTATTTT. Its translation is CASSRRDGRADTQYF.